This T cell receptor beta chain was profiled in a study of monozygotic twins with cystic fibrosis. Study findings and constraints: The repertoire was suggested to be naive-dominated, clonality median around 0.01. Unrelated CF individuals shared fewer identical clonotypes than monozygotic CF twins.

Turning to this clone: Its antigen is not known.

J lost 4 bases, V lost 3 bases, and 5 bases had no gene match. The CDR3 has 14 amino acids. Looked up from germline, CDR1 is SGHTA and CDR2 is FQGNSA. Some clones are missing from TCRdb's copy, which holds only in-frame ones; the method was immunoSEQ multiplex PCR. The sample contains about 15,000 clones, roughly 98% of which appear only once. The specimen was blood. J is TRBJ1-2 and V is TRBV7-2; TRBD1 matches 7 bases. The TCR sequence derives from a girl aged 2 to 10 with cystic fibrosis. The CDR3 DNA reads TGTGCCAGCAGCTTTACAGGGGTGCTCTATGGCTACACCTTC. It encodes CASSFTGVLYGYTF.